The TCR beta chain described here comes from a study of T cell responses to AZD1222 COVID-19 vaccine. Measured with immunoSEQ multiplex PCR; TCRdb has only the in-frame clones, and not every one. The table lists more than 20,000 clones, roughly 91% of them singletons. V was cut by 3 bases and J by 2 bases, with 10 bases left in between. This CDR3 is built from 14 residues. The germline gives CDR1 MNHNS, CDR2 SASEGT. About this clone itself: What it binds is unknown.

Points from the study as a whole: None of the repertoires were sampled until the peak T cell response had passed. The study reported that nearly half of spike-specific TCRs target unmutated variant regions.

Here the sequenced sample was peripheral blood, taken 28 days after the second AZD1222 dose. The sequence was obtained from an adult who received the AZD1222 COVID-19 vaccine. The chain couples TRBV6-1 to TRBJ1-1, with no clear D. The CDR3 coding sequence is TGTGCCAGCAGTGAGGAGTGGCAAAACACTGAAGCTTTCTTT. This codes for CASSEEWQNTEAFF.